This T cell receptor beta chain is drawn from a study of tumor-infiltrating lymphocytes in oesophageal squamous cell carcinoma. The CDR3 length is 17 residues. Germline-derived CDR1 and CDR2 are MGHRA and YSYEKL. Using its own MiXCR run on the PCR reads, TCRdb lists one record per CDR3 protein. Found here are about 21,000 distinct CDR3 sequences, about 35% of them singletons; the top ten hold around 10%. The chain couples TRBV4-1 to TRBJ2-7; 8 bases map to TRBD2. The J call is doubtful: the DNA matches TRBJ2-5 better. Sequencing input: esophageal tumor tissue. The receptor's source is a male donor with esophageal squamous cell carcinoma. CDR3 DNA sequence: TGCGCCAGCAGCCAAGGCCTACTTATTGGCGGGAGGGAGACCCAGTACTTC. Protein product: CASSQGLLIGGRETQYF.